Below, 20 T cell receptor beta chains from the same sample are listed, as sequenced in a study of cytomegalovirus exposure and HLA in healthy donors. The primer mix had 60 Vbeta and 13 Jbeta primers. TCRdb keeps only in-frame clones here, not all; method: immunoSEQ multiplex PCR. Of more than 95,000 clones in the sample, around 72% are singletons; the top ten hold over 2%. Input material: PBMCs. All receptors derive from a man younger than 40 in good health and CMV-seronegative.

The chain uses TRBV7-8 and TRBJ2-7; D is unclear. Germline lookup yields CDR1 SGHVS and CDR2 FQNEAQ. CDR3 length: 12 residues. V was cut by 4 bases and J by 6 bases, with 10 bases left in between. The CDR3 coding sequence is TGTGCCAGCAGCTCCTCCACGCGCGAGCAGTACTTC. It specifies CASSSSTREQYF.

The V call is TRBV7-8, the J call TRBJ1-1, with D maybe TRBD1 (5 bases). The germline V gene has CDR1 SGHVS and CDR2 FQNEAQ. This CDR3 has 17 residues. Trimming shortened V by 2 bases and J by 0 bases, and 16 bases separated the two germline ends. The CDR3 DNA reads TGTGCCAGCAGCTTAAATCCGAGGTCGGGGGTGAACACTGAAGCTTTCTTT. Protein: CASSLNPRSGVNTEAFF.

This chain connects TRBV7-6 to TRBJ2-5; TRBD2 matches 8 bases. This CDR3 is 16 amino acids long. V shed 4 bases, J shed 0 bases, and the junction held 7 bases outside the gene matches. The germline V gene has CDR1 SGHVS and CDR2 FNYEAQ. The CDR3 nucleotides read TGTGCCAGCAGCTGGGAGCGGGGGCCGTACCAAGAGACCCAGTACTTC. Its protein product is CASSWERGPYQETQYF.

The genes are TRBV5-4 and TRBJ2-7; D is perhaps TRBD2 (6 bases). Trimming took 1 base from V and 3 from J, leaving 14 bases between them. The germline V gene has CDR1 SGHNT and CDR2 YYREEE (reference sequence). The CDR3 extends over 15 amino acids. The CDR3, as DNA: TGTGCCAGCAGCTTGACGACTGGACTAAACTACGAGCAGTACTTC. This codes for CASSLTTGLNYEQYF.

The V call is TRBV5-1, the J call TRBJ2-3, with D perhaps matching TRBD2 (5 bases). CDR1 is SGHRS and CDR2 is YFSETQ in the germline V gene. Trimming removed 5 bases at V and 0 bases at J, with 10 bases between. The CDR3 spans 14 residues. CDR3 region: CASRRETSTDTQYF. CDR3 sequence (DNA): TGCGCCAGCAGGAGGGAGACTAGCACAGATACGCAGTATTTT.

This CDR3 is CASSPGTAILNEQFF. The DNA of the CDR3 is TGTGCCAGCAGTCCTGGGACAGCTATCCTCAATGAGCAGTTCTTC. The V and J genes are TRBV28 and TRBJ2-1, with 7 bases that match TRBD1. This CDR3 is built from 15 residues. Germline CDR1 reads MDHEN; CDR2 reads SYDVKM. V lost 5 bases, J lost 6 bases, and 10 bases stayed unmatched.

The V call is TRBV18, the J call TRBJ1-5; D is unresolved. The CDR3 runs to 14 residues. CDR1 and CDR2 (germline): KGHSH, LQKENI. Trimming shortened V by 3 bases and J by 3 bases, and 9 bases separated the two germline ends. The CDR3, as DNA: TGTGCCAGCTCACCCTCGGGATACAATCAGCCCCAGCATTTT. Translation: CASSPSGYNQPQHF.

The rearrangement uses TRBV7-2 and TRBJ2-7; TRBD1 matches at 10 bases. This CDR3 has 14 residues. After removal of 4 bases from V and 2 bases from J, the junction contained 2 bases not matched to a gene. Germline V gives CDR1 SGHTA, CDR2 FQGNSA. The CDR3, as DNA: TGTGCCAGCAGCTCGACAGGGGGCCCCTACGAGCAGTACTTC. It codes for CASSSTGGPYEQYF. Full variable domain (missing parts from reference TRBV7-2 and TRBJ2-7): GAGVSQSPSNKVTEKGKDVELRCDPISGHTALYWYRQSLGQGLEFLIYFQGNSAPDKSGLPSDRFSAERTGGSVSTLTIQRTQQEDSAVYLCASSSTGGPYEQYFGPGTRLTVT.

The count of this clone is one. Here the CDR3 DNA reads TGTGCCAGCAGCAACCAGGGACAGGGGGGCGAGACCCAGTACTTC. This encodes CASSNQGQGGETQYF. The V and J genes are TRBV21-1 and TRBJ2-5; TRBD1, as called in the table, went unchecked against the DNA. TRBV21-1 is noted as a pseudogene. CDR3 length equals 15 residues.

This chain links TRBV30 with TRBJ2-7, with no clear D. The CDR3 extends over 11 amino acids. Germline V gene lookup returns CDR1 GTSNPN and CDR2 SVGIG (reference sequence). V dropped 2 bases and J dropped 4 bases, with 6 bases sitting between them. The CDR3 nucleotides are TGTGCCTGGAGTCGCCAGTACGAGCAGTACTTC. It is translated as CAWSRQYEQYF.

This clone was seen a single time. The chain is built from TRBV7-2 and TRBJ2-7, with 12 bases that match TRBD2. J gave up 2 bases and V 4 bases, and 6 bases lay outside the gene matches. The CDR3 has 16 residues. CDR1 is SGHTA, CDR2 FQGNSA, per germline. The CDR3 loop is CASSSGTSGLPYEQYF. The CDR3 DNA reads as TGTGCCAGCAGCTCCGGGACTAGCGGGCTACCCTACGAGCAGTACTTC.

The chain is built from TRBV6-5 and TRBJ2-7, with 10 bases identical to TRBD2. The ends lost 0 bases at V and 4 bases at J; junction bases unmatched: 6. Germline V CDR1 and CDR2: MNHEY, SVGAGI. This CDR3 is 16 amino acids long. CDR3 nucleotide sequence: TGTGCCAGCAGTTACTCAGGGGCTAGCGGGAGTTACGAGCAGTACTTC. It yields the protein CASSYSGASGSYEQYF.

The CDR3 sequence is CASSFYSKTEAFF. The CDR3, as DNA: TGTGCCAGCAGCTTTTACTCGAAGACTGAAGCTTTCTTT. The chain recombines TRBV7-9 with TRBJ1-1; D remains unclear. V was clipped by 3 bases and J by 5 bases, with 10 bases between them. Per germline, CDR1 SEHNR and CDR2 FQNEAQ (reference sequence). The CDR3 is made up of 13 amino acids.

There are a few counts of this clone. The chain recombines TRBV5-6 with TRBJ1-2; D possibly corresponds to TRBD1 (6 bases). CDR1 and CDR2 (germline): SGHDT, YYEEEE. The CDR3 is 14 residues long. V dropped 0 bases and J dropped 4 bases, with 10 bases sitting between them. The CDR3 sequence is CASSLAQGIYGYTF. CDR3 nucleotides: TGTGCCAGCAGCTTGGCCCAGGGGATCTATGGCTACACCTTC.

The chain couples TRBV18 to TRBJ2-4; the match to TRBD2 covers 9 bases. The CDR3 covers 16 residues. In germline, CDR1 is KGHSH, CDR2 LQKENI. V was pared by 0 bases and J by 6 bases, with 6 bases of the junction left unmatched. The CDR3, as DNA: TGTGCCAGCTCACCACCAGAGCTAGCGGGATCAAACATTCAGTACTTC. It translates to CASSPPELAGSNIQYF.

CDR3 bases: TGTGCCAGCAGTTACCTGGGACAGTCCTACGAGCAGTACTTC. Translating gives CASSYLGQSYEQYF. The chain carries TRBV6-5 and TRBJ2-5; 7 nucleotides match TRBD1. TRBJ2-7 explains the end of the DNA better; the J call may be wrong. Per germline, CDR1 MNHEY and CDR2 SVGAGI. The CDR3 spans 14 residues.

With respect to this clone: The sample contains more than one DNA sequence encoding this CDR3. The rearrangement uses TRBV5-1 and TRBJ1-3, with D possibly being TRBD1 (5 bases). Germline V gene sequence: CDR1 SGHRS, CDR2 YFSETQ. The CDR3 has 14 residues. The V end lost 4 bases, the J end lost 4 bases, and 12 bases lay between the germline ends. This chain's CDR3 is CASSAGTGGNTIYF. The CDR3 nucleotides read TGCGCCAGCAGCGCCGGGACTGGAGGAAACACCATATATTTT.

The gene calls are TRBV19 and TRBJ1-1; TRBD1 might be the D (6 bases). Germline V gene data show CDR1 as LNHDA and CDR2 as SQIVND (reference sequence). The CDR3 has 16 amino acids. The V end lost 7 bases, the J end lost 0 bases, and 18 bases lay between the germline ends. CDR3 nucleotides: TGTGCCAGTAAACGGGACAAATCGGGTTTGAACACTGAAGCTTTCTTT. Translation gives CASKRDKSGLNTEAFF.

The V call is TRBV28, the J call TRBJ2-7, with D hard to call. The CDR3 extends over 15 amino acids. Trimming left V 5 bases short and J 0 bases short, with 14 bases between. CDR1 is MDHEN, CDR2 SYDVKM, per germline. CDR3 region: CASSLQSSNSYEQYF. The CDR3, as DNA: TGTGCCAGCAGTCTACAGAGTTCCAACTCCTACGAGCAGTACTTC. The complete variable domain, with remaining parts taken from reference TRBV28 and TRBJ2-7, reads DVKVTQSSRYLVKRTGEKVFLECVQDMDHENMFWYRQDPGLGLRLIYFSYDVKMKEKGDIPEGYSVSREKKERFSLILESASTNQTSMYLCASSLQSSNSYEQYFGPGTRLTVT.

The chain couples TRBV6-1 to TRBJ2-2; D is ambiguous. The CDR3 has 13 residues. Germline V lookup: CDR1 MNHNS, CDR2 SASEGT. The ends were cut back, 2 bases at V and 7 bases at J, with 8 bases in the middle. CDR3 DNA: TGTGCCAGCAGTGAATCACACCTCGGGGAGCTGTTTTTT. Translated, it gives CASSESHLGELFF.